This entry features one T cell receptor (beta chain) sequence. Its antigen is currently unknown. The source of the sample is a study of cytomegalovirus exposure and HLA in healthy donors. Study-wide background: Counted in an early data release were roughly 81 million unique TCRs from HLA-typed donors.

Study-level points and caveats: Some TCR beta chains (about 180 of them) were listed as cytomegalovirus-associated. Reportedly, TCR beta sequences accurately predicted HLA-A and HLA-B alleles in most subjects.

Primers included in the PCR were 60 Vbeta and 13 Jbeta primers. Sequencing used immunoSEQ multiplex PCR; TCRdb keeps in-frame clones, though not all of them. The data hold some 97,000 clones, with around 80% observed a single time. Germline lookup yields CDR1 SGDLS and CDR2 YYNGEE. Between the trimmed V and J ends, which lost 6 bases and 4 bases, there was a span of 19 bases. The CDR3 totals 15 residues. The clonotype was recovered from a woman in her forties or fifties in good health and CMV-seropositive. This chain links TRBV9 with TRBJ1-2; D remains unclear. The specimen sequenced was PBMCs. The DNA for the CDR3 is TGTGCCAGCACCCCCCCGACTCCTCGGTCCTATGGCTACACCTTC. Its protein product is CASTPPTPRSYGYTF.